These T cell receptor beta chains were read from a single sample in a study of radiotherapy plus CTLA-4 blockade in lung cancer. The data were produced by immunoSEQ multiplex PCR, yet TCRdb's version contains in-frame clones alone and is incomplete. The table records about 60,000 clones, about four fifths of them present only once. The sample was peripheral blood, taken from a patient treated with radiotherapy plus ipilimumab. The receptors originated from a human donor with non-small cell lung cancer who had a partial response to radiotherapy plus ipilimumab. The CDR3 runs from the conserved cysteine through the conserved F or W. Fields, in order: D gene, clone size, J gene, V gene, CDR3 DNA, CDR3 protein. A D gene is named only where the DNA matches it firmly. Some rows mark clone size as missing; the rest say once, few, many or name a class of expanded clone.

>.|.|TRBJ2-3|TRBV28
TGTGCCAGCAGTTCACCCTCGGGGGATACGCAGTATTTT
CASSSPSGDTQYF
>.|.|TRBJ2-7|TRBV9
TGTGCCAGCAGCGTAACCGGGGGCGAGCAGTACTTC
CASSVTGGEQYF
>.|.|TRBJ2-7|TRBV6-1
TGTGCCAGCACCCCGAGCGGCGGGATTTGGGAGCAGTACTTC
CASTPSGGIWEQYF
>TRBD2|.|TRBJ2-5|TRBV5-1
TGCGCCAGCAGCGGGGACAGGACTAGCGGTGTGGAGACCCAGTACTTC
CASSGDRTSGVETQYF
>.|.|TRBJ1-2|TRBV7-2
TGTGCCAGCAGCCGCCCCGGGTCTAACTATGGCTACACCTTC
CASSRPGSNYGYTF
>TRBD1|once|TRBJ2-7|TRBV10-3
TGTGCCATCAGTGGGGGGACAGTCTCCGAGCAGTACTTC
CAISGGTVSEQYF
>.|.|TRBJ2-7|TRBV5-1
TGCGCCAGCAGCTACGGGGGTGTTAACTACTACGAGCAGTACTTC
CASSYGGVNYYEQYF
>.|once|TRBJ2-3|TRBV5-6
TGTGCCAGCAGCTTGGCCATACAGCCTAGCACAGATACGCAGTATTTT
CASSLAIQPSTDTQYF
>TRBD1|.|TRBJ1-5|TRBV10-3
TGTGCCATCTCGCAGGGGGCGGTTGGCAATCAGCCCCAGCATTTT
CAISQGAVGNQPQHF
>.|few|TRBJ2-3|TRBV9
TGTGCCAGCAGCGTAGATGTGGGAGGAACAGATACGCAGTATTTT
CASSVDVGGTDTQYF
>.|.|TRBJ2-1|TRBV27
TGTGCCAGCAGTCCGGCCGGGGGCGGGAGCCCCAATGAGCAGTTCTTC
CASSPAGGGSPNEQFF
>.|.|TRBJ1-2|TRBV11-2
TGTGCCAGCAGCTTAGAGAGGGCCACAACTTATGGCTACACCTTC
CASSLERATTYGYTF
>.|.|TRBJ2-2|TRBV4-1
TGCGCCAGCAGCCAAGAAGGGGGGGGAGACGGGAGACGCACCGGGGAGCTGTTTTTT
CASSQEGGGDGRRTGELFF
>TRBD2|.|TRBJ2-7|TRBV18
TGTGCCAGCTCACCGGGGGGGTTCGGGGAGCAGTACTTC
CASSPGGFGEQYF
>TRBD1|.|TRBJ1-5|TRBV28
TGTGCCAGCAGTCCGGGACAGGGTCTTCAGCCCCAGCATTTT
CASSPGQGLQPQHF
>.|.|TRBJ2-7|TRBV28
TGTGCCAGCAGCCAGTTATCAGGCTACGAGCAGTACTTC
CASSQLSGYEQYF
>TRBD2|.|TRBJ2-1|TRBV4-1
TGCGCCAGCAGCCACCCGGGACTAGCGGAGGTGGGTGAGCAGTTCTTC
CASSHPGLAEVGEQFF
>.|.|TRBJ2-4|TRBV5-1
TGCGCCAGCAGCTTGGATGGGGGGAGAGGGGACATTCAGTACTTC
CASSLDGGRGDIQYF
>.|.|TRBJ1-2|TRBV27
TGTGCCAGCAGTACTACCCCGACGGCTAACTATGGCTACACCTTC
CASSTTPTANYGYTF
>.|.|TRBJ2-4|TRBV2
TGTGCCAGCAGGAACAGGGCGAACATTCAGTACTTC
CASRNRANIQYF
>.|once|TRBJ2-1|TRBV5-4
TGTGCCAGCAGCGAGGACAGCAATGAGCAGTTCTTC
CASSEDSNEQFF
>.|.|TRBJ2-2|TRBV19
TGTGCCAGTAGTCAGGGGACGAACACCGGGGAGCTGTTTTTT
CASSQGTNTGELFF
>TRBD1|.|TRBJ2-1|TRBV28
TGTGCCAGCAGTTTGACAGGGTTGAGCTCCTACAATGAGCAGTTCTTC
CASSLTGLSSYNEQFF
>TRBD2|.|TRBJ2-7|TRBV27
TGTGCCAGCAGTCCAAACTCCGGGACTAGAGGGCCGTACGAGCAGTACTTC
CASSPNSGTRGPYEQYF
>TRBD2|.|TRBJ2-3|TRBV10-3
TGTGCCATCAGTGGAAAACTAGCGGGAGAAGATACGCAGTATTTT
CAISGKLAGEDTQYF
>.|.|TRBJ1-2|TRBV18
TGTGCCAGCTCACCCGGGGGACTTAACTATGGCTACACCTTC
CASSPGGLNYGYTF
>.|.|TRBJ2-1|TRBV6-4
TGTGCCAGCAGTGAAGTCGGAGGGTCCTACAATGAGCAGTTCTTC
CASSEVGGSYNEQFF
>.|.|TRBJ2-4|TRBV7-8
TGTGCCAGCAGCCTGGGACTCCCCTTGGGCAAAAACATTCAGTACTTC
CASSLGLPLGKNIQYF
>.|.|TRBJ2-1|TRBV27
TGTGCCAGCAGTTTGAACAGATACAATGAGCAGTTCTTC
CASSLNRYNEQFF
>TRBD1|few|TRBJ2-7|TRBV7-3
TGTGCCAGCATCACCCTACAGGGGCCCTACGAGCAGTACTTC
CASITLQGPYEQYF
>.|.|TRBJ2-1|TRBV18
TGTGCCAGCTCAGCTCAGGGGCCCCAGCAGTTCTTC
CASSAQGPQQFF
>.|.|TRBJ1-1|TRBV30
TGTGCCTGGAACAGGGTGAACACTGAAGCTTTCTTT
CAWNRVNTEAFF
>.|.|TRBJ2-7|TRBV7-2
TGTGCCAGCAGCCTCAGGTCCGTACCTAGCTCCTACGAGCAGTACTTC
CASSLRSVPSSYEQYF
>.|once|TRBJ2-2|TRBV2
TGTGCCAGCCGCCAGAGTGACACCAACACCGGGGAGCTGTTTTTT
CASRQSDTNTGELFF
>.|.|TRBJ2-7|TRBV9
TGTGCCAGCAGCGTAGGTCAGGGCCTGAGCTCCTACGAGCAGTACTTC
CASSVGQGLSSYEQYF
>.|.|TRBJ1-1|TRBV9
TGTGCCAGCAGCCCCGAGCGGGGGGCGGGGAACACTGAAGCTTTCTTT
CASSPERGAGNTEAFF
>.|.|TRBJ2-7|TRBV9
TGTGCCAGCAGCCCAGCGCCGAGCCGGGACGAGCAGTACTTC
CASSPAPSRDEQYF
>.|.|TRBJ2-7|TRBV5-1
TGCGCCAGCAGCTTCCAAACAGGTGCTTTCTCCTACGAGCAGTACTTC
CASSFQTGAFSYEQYF
>TRBD2|.|TRBJ2-5|TRBV6-4
TGTGCCAGCAGTGACAAAATGACTAGCGCCAGGGGAGAGACCCAGTACTTC
CASSDKMTSARGETQYF
>TRBD1|.|TRBJ1-2|TRBV7-3
TGTGCCAGCAGCGCGGGACAGAACTATGGCTACACCTTC
CASSAGQNYGYTF
>.|.|TRBJ1-1|TRBV9
TGTGCCAGCAGCGTCCGAGATGTGAACACTGAAGCTTTCTTT
CASSVRDVNTEAFF
>TRBD2|.|TRBJ2-2|TRBV19
TGTGCCACCCCGAAGACTAGCGGGAGAGACACCGGGGAGCTGTTTTTT
CATPKTSGRDTGELFF
>TRBD1|.|TRBJ1-2|TRBV2
TGTGCCAGCAGTGATGGGACAGCGAGCGTGAACTATGGCTACACCTTC
CASSDGTASVNYGYTF
>.|.|TRBJ2-7|TRBV7-7
TGTGCCAGCAGCTTTGACTCTCGGGGCGAGCAGTACTTC
CASSFDSRGEQYF
>TRBD1|.|TRBJ1-3|TRBV28
TGTGCCAGCAGTGCCTGGGGACAGGGGGCAAACACCATATATTTT
CASSAWGQGANTIYF
>.|.|TRBJ2-1|TRBV6-1
TGTGCCAGCAGTGCCGGGACTAGGGGGCCTAGCTCCTACAATGAGCAGTTCTTC
CASSAGTRGPSSYNEQFF
>.|.|TRBJ2-7|TRBV30
TGTGCCTGGAGTCAGGGGACCTACGAGCAGTACTTC
CAWSQGTYEQYF
>.|.|TRBJ2-3|TRBV28
TGTGCCAGCAGTTTGGGGGCCGAGGGGACAGATACGCAGTATTTT
CASSLGAEGTDTQYF
>.|few|TRBJ2-3|TRBV29-1
TGCAGCGTTGCGGGGTCCAGCACAGATACGCAGTATTTT
CSVAGSSTDTQYF
>TRBD2|.|TRBJ2-7|TRBV11-1
TGTGCCAGCAGCTCATGGGGGGCTAGCGGGCCCTACGAGCAGTACTTC
CASSSWGASGPYEQYF